The subject of this entry is one T cell receptor beta chain. As yet, its antigen is unknown. It differs at one base from a far larger clone, so likely a read error. These data belong to a study of human T cells and chemical hapten exposure. Trimming pared 4 bases from V and 2 bases from J, leaving 0 bases between. The length of the CDR3 is 12 residues. Germline V gene data show CDR1 as SGHTA and CDR2 as FQGNSA. The time point denotes: patch test 3, about 24 weeks after DPC sensitization. Treatment noted: therapeutic diphenylcyclopropenone sensitization with weekly scalp DPC. Study results and caveats: A positive correlation with patch test score was shown by PT1 expanded TCR counts.

TCRdb re-called the RACE reads with MiXCR, one entry per CDR3 protein. The sample includes tens of thousands of distinct CDR3 sequences, about an eighth of them seen just once. This sample comprised whole blood, obtained in connection with sensitization to the hapten diphenylcyclopropenone (DPC). This sequence joins TRBV7-2 and TRBJ1-6; D ambiguous. The sequence came from a man aged 30 to 39 with alopecia areata. Some clones in this sample may be carry-over from other donors' samples. The CDR3, as DNA: TGTGCCAGCAGCTCCTATAATTCACCCCTCCACTTT. Its translation: CASSSYNSPLHF.